The sequence of this T cell receptor beta chain was determined in a study of blood T cell repertoires in COVID-19. At the level of the study: Collection of acute and convalescent COVID-19 samples took place in the United States, Italy and Spain. From T cells, B-cell-depleted T cells, or PBMCs came the material, which was cDNA or gDNA.

Germline CDR1 SGHRS, CDR2 YFSETQ. The CDR3 is 15 amino acids. V shed 3 bases and J 4 bases; nucleotides not matched to a gene: 7. Measured with immunoSEQ multiplex PCR; TCRdb has only the in-frame clones, and not every one. The table includes about 200,000 clones, around 84% detected once. This chain links TRBV5-1 with TRBJ2-7; 10 positions match TRBD1. The sequence was collected from a man between 60 and 70 years old with acute or convalescent COVID-19. Sequencing was carried out using peripheral blood. The CDR3 sequence is CASSSPDRGRYEQYF. For the CDR3, the DNA is TGCGCCAGCAGCTCGCCGGACAGGGGGAGGTACGAGCAGTACTTC.